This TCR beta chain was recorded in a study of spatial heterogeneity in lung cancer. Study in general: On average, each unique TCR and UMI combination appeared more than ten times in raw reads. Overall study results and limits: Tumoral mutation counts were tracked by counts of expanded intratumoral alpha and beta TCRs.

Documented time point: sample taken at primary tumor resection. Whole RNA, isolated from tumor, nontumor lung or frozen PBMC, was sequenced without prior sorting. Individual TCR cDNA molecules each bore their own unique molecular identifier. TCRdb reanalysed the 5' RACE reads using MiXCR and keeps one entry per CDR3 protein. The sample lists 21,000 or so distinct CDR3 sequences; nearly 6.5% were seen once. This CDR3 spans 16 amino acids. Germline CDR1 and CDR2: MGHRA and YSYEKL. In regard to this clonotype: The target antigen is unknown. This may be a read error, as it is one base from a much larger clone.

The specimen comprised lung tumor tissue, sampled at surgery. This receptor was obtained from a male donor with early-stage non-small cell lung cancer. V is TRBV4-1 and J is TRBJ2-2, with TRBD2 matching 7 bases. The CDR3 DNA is TGCGCCAGCACCCTAGGTCTGGGTCTGGTAGGCGGGGGGCTGTTTTTT. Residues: CASTLGLGLVGGGLFF.